A selection of T cell receptor beta chains follows, all from one sample in a study of T cell changes during pregnancy in multiple sclerosis. Profiling relied on immunoSEQ multiplex PCR, and the TCRdb table lists in-frame clones only, not all of them. The repertoire holds 52,000 or so clones, with around nine tenths as singletons. Material: CD4+ T cells from peripheral blood mononuclear cells, obtained in the second trimester of pregnancy. Source of these receptors: a female donor with multiple sclerosis, enrolled in a pregnancy study. The CDR3 runs from the conserved cysteine through the conserved F or W. Fields, in order: clone size, J gene, D gene, V gene, CDR3 DNA, CDR3 protein. The D gene is left open where the match is weak. Not all rows give a size; the values are once, few, many and, for expanded clones, a class.

NA	TRBJ1-5	NA	TRBV5-6	TGTGCCAGCAGTTATTTTGGGGCCAGCGCCTTGGGCAATCAGCCCCAGCATTTT	CASSYFGASALGNQPQHF
NA	TRBJ2-5	TRBD2	TRBV10-1	TGCGCCAGCAGTGAGTCCGGACTAGCGAAGACCCAGTACTTC	CASSESGLAKTQYF
once	TRBJ1-2	NA	TRBV5-4	TGTGCCAGCAGCTTGACGGGGAGGATTAACTATGGCTACACCTTC	CASSLTGRINYGYTF
NA	TRBJ2-7	TRBD1	TRBV4-1	TGCGCCAGCAGCCAGGGACAGGGAGGTCCCTACGAGCAGTACTTC	CASSQGQGGPYEQYF
once	TRBJ2-1	NA	TRBV9	TGTGCCAGCAGCAATACGGGACTTCCTAACAATGAGCAGTTCTTC	CASSNTGLPNNEQFF
NA	TRBJ1-2	NA	TRBV2	TGTGCCAGCACTGGAGAGGAGGGTTATGGCTACACCTTC	CASTGEEGYGYTF
NA	TRBJ2-5	TRBD1	TRBV6-6	TGTGCCAGCAGTATTGCCGGGACAGCTAAAGAGACCCAGTACTTC	CASSIAGTAKETQYF
NA	TRBJ1-1	TRBD1	TRBV7-3	TGTGCCAGCAGCTTAATGGGGACAGGAACAAACACTGAAGCTTTCTTT	CASSLMGTGTNTEAFF
NA	TRBJ1-1	TRBD1	TRBV30	TGTGCCTGGAAAAGCCTGACGACAGGGGGGTACACTGAAGCTTTCTTT	CAWKSLTTGGYTEAFF
NA	TRBJ1-2	TRBD1	TRBV5-1	TGCGCCAGCAGCTTGGGGGGGACAGGGGGAGACTATGGCTACACCTTC	CASSLGGTGGDYGYTF
NA	TRBJ1-1	TRBD1	TRBV27	TGTGCCAGCAGTTCCTCCCGCAAATACTTGAAAGGACAGGGGTTAGGTAACACTGAAGCTTTCTTT	CASSSSRKYLKGQGLGNTEAFF
NA	TRBJ2-1	TRBD2	TRBV7-9	TGTGCCAGCAGTTTGAGACGGGGGGGCAATGAGCAGTTCTTC	CASSLRRGGNEQFF
NA	TRBJ1-2	NA	TRBV7-9	TGTGCCAGCATCCCACTCGGGGGGGAAACTTATGGCTACACCTTC	CASIPLGGETYGYTF
NA	TRBJ1-1	NA	TRBV7-8	TGTGCCAGCAGCTTACTCAGCAGGGACACTGAAGCTTTCTTT	CASSLLSRDTEAFF
NA	TRBJ2-7	TRBD1	TRBV7-9	TGTGCCAGCAGTGTGACAGGGGGATTTCGCTCCTACGAGCAGTACTTC	CASSVTGGFRSYEQYF
NA	TRBJ2-7	NA	TRBV7-9	TGTGCCAGCAGCTTCGGGGGATCCGAGCAGTACTTC	CASSFGGSEQYF
NA	TRBJ2-3	NA	TRBV5-5	TGTGCCAGCACCCAAGCCGCGTCGAGTACCCCAGATACGCAGTATTTT	CASTQAASSTPDTQYF
NA	TRBJ1-2	NA	TRBV7-9	TGTGCCAGCAGCTTAGAGAGCGGCTATGGCTACACCTTC	CASSLESGYGYTF
NA	TRBJ2-5	TRBD2	TRBV19	TGTGCCAGTACCGCACCCGACGGACTAGCGGGGCAAGAGACCCAGTACTTC	CASTAPDGLAGQETQYF
NA	TRBJ2-7	NA	TRBV6-5	TGTGCCAGCAGTTACTCGAGGGAGCTTCATTACGAGCAGTACTTC	CASSYSRELHYEQYF